Listed below are T cell receptor beta chains from one sample, sequenced in a study of cytomegalovirus exposure and HLA in healthy donors. Clones were sequenced by immunoSEQ multiplex PCR, and TCRdb holds only the in-frame ones, with some missing. The data show 150,000 to 200,000 clones, with roughly 76% seen just once and about 6% held by the top ten. Sequencing was carried out using PBMCs. The origin of the receptors is a man aged 35 to 55 in good health and CMV-seropositive. CDR3s include the opening cysteine and the closing phenylalanine or tryptophan. Each record gives: V gene, D gene, J gene, clone size, CDR3 protein, CDR3 DNA. The D gene is left open where the match is weak. Rows give clone size only sometimes, using once, few, many, or a class for an expanded clone.

>TRBV10-1|TRBD2|TRBJ2-7|.
CASGGTAGGEQYF
TGCGCCAGCGGGGGGACAGCGGGGGGGGAGCAGTACTTC
>TRBV15|.|TRBJ1-1|.
CATSRVEGRIAFF
TGTGCCACCAGCAGAGTTGAGGGAAGGATAGCTTTCTTT
>TRBV9|TRBD2|TRBJ2-2|.
CASSVGGGGANTGELFF
TGTGCCAGCAGCGTAGGGGGCGGGGGAGCGAACACCGGGGAGCTGTTTTTT
>TRBV29-1|TRBD2|TRBJ2-7|.
CSVEEVTSGDSYEQYF
TGCAGCGTTGAAGAGGTGACTAGCGGGGACTCCTACGAGCAGTACTTC
>TRBV25-1|.|TRBJ1-1|few
CASSEYNTEAFF
TGTGCCAGCAGTGAGTATAACACTGAAGCTTTCTTT
>TRBV15|TRBD1|TRBJ2-2|.
CATSRDRGLTGELFF
TGTGCCACCAGCAGGGACAGGGGGTTGACCGGGGAGCTGTTTTTT
>TRBV4-3|.|TRBJ2-7|.
CASSQDHGRGHYDGLYEQYF
TGCGCCAGCAGCCAAGATCACGGGCGGGGGCACTACGACGGGCTCTACGAGCAGTACTTC
>TRBV19|TRBD1|TRBJ1-5|once
CASSLRQGIGGGNQPQHF
TGTGCCAGTAGCCTCCGACAGGGTATCGGTGGGGGCAATCAGCCCCAGCATTTT
>TRBV9|TRBD1|TRBJ1-3|.
CASRATGVSGNTIYF
TGTGCCAGCAGGGCGACAGGGGTCTCTGGAAACACCATATATTTT
>TRBV6-5|TRBD1|TRBJ2-7|.
CASSPRQGSSYEQYF
TGTGCCAGCAGTCCCCGACAGGGAAGCTCCTACGAGCAGTACTTC
>TRBV7-3|.|TRBJ2-5|.
CASSLVTGEETQYF
TGTGCCAGCAGCTTGGTTACAGGCGAAGAGACCCAGTACTTC
>TRBV30|.|TRBJ2-1|.
CAWSQNEQFF
TGTGCCTGGAGTCAGAATGAGCAGTTCTTC
>TRBV27|TRBD1|TRBJ1-1|.
CASSARQGWLGGTEAFF
TGTGCCAGCAGCGCTAGACAGGGGTGGCTGGGAGGAACTGAAGCTTTCTTT
>TRBV5-4|TRBD1|TRBJ1-2|.
CASSRPETGGNGYTF
TGTGCCAGCAGCCGACCCGAGACAGGGGGCAATGGCTACACCTTC
>TRBV9|.|TRBJ2-7|.
CASSVGLDSASYEQYF
TGTGCCAGCAGCGTAGGGTTGGACAGCGCATCCTACGAGCAGTACTTC
>TRBV10-1|TRBD2|TRBJ2-1|.
CASSFSSGAPYNEQFF
TGCGCCAGCAGTTTCTCTAGCGGGGCCCCATACAATGAGCAGTTCTTC
>TRBV19|TRBD2|TRBJ2-7|.
CASSFGGTPDEQYF
TGTGCCAGTAGCTTCGGGGGGACTCCCGACGAGCAGTACTTC
>TRBV27|.|TRBJ1-1|.
CASKTGTQNTEAFF
TGTGCCAGCAAGACCGGGACACAGAACACTGAAGCTTTCTTT
>TRBV6-5|TRBD1|TRBJ1-4|.
CASKSRDRGIELFF
TGTGCCAGCAAAAGCCGGGACAGGGGAATCGAACTGTTTTTT
>TRBV6-5|TRBD1|TRBJ1-2|few
CASSYYDRGYGYTF
TGTGCCAGCAGTTATTACGACAGGGGCTATGGCTACACCTTC
>TRBV4-1|TRBD2|TRBJ2-4|once
CASSLAGVENIQYF
TGCGCCAGCAGCCTCGCGGGGGTGGAAAACATTCAGTACTTC
>TRBV11-2|TRBD1|TRBJ2-2|.
CASSSLQGLNTGELFF
TGTGCCAGCAGCTCATTACAGGGGTTAAACACCGGGGAGCTGTTTTTT
>TRBV6-1|.|TRBJ2-2|.
CASSPRIVTGELFF
TGTGCCAGCAGTCCTCGTATCGTCACCGGGGAGCTGTTTTTT
>TRBV5-4|.|TRBJ1-5|.
CASSQGNQPQHF
TGTGCCAGCAGCCAGGGTAATCAGCCCCAGCATTTT
>TRBV18|TRBD1|TRBJ1-2|once
CASSPYGQGLNYGYTF
TGTGCCAGCTCACCCTACGGACAGGGGCTTAACTATGGCTACACCTTC
>TRBV10-1|.|TRBJ1-4|.
CARPERGNEKLFF
TGCGCCCGTCCTGAAAGAGGAAATGAAAAACTGTTTTTT
>TRBV21-1|.|TRBJ1-1|.
CASVGPGGGPEAFF
TGTGCCAGCGTGGGCCCAGGGGGTGGCCCTGAAGCTTTCTTT
>TRBV5-6|TRBD1|TRBJ1-2|.
CASSLAGGHGYTF
TGTGCCAGCAGCTTGGCAGGGGGCCATGGCTACACCTTC
>TRBV5-4|.|TRBJ2-5|.
CASSLGGRAQETQYF
TGTGCCAGCAGCTTGGGAGGCAGGGCCCAAGAGACCCAGTACTTC
>TRBV27|TRBD1|TRBJ1-2|.
CASSFGGGAFRGYTF
TGTGCCAGCAGTTTCGGAGGGGGCGCTTTTCGGGGCTACACCTTC
>TRBV11-2|.|TRBJ2-2|.
CASGGGSGGGPNTGELFF
TGTGCCAGCGGAGGGGGCAGCGGCGGGGGGCCTAACACCGGGGAGCTGTTTTTT
>TRBV9|.|TRBJ1-2|.
CASSAAFSRRVGYGYTF
TGTGCCAGCAGCGCAGCCTTTTCTCGGCGGGTGGGCTATGGCTACACCTTC
>TRBV30|.|TRBJ1-1|.
CAWSSGNTEAFF
TGTGCCTGGAGTTCGGGGAACACTGAAGCTTTCTTT
>TRBV7-9|.|TRBJ2-7|.
CASSSTDSTYYEQYF
TGTGCCAGCAGCTCAACTGACAGTACCTACTACGAGCAGTACTTC
>TRBV5-1|.|TRBJ2-5|.
CASSRTQRETQYF
TGCGCCAGCAGCCGAACGCAGCGAGAGACCCAGTACTTC
>TRBV7-9|TRBD2|TRBJ2-2|once
CASSLRGGAYTGELFF
TGTGCCAGCAGCTTGAGGGGAGGGGCCTACACCGGGGAGCTGTTTTTT
>TRBV28|TRBD2|TRBJ2-1|.
CASSSRMRGYSYNEQFF
TGTGCCAGCAGTTCCAGGATGCGGGGGTACTCCTACAATGAGCAGTTCTTC
>TRBV30|.|TRBJ2-3|.
CAWRDYTDTQYF
TGTGCCTGGAGGGACTACACAGATACGCAGTATTTT
>TRBV5-4|.|TRBJ2-7|.
CASSLGAGAVSYEQYF
TGTGCCAGCAGCTTGGGGGCGGGGGCGGTCTCCTACGAGCAGTACTTC
>TRBV6-5|TRBD1|TRBJ2-3|.
CASSRDRGADTQYF
TGTGCCAGCAGCCGGGACAGGGGGGCAGATACGCAGTATTTT
>TRBV18|TRBD1|TRBJ2-6|.
CASSPLATGGSGANVLTF
TGTGCCAGCTCACCATTGGCGACAGGGGGCTCCGGGGCCAACGTCCTGACTTTC
>TRBV27|.|TRBJ1-1|.
CASSLSIVSEAFF
TGTGCCAGCAGTTTATCGATAGTTAGTGAAGCCTTCTTT
>TRBV19|.|TRBJ2-7|.
CASSTGLNEQYF
TGTGCCAGTTCGACCGGACTTAACGAGCAGTACTTC
>TRBV7-9|TRBD1|TRBJ1-1|.
CASSLVGRQGINTEAFF
TGTGCCAGCAGCTTGGTGGGCCGACAGGGAATAAACACTGAAGCTTTCTTT
>TRBV4-1|.|TRBJ1-5|.
CASSQETGGSNQPQHF
TGCGCCAGCAGCCAAGAAACAGGCGGTAGCAATCAGCCCCAGCATTTT